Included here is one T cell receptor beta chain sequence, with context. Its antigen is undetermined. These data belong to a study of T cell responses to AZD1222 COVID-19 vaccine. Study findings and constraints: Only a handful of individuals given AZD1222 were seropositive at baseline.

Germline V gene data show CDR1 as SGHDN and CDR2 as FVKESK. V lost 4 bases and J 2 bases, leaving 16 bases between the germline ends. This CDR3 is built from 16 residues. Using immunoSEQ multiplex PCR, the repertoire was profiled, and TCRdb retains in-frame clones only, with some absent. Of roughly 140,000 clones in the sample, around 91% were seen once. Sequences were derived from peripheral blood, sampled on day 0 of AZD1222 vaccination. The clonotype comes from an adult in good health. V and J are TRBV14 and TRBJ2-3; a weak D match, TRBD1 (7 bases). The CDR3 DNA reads TGTGCCAGCAGCCGTCAAACAGGGGAGGCCACAGATACGCAGTATTTT. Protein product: CASSRQTGEATDTQYF.